This T cell receptor (beta chain) originates from a study of cytomegalovirus exposure and HLA in healthy donors. Findings and limits, study-wide: It was reported in a later analysis that an Asian-associated ancestry cluster showed fewer N-insertions than the approximately 670-donor mean.

Notes on this clone: Its target is unknown.

Vbeta (60) and Jbeta (13) primers were used in the PCR. Measured with immunoSEQ multiplex PCR; TCRdb has only the in-frame clones, and not every one. This sample carries fewer than 200,000 clones, roughly a tenth of them seen once, and the ten largest clones take 1% to 1.5%. This CDR3 is built from 14 residues. Trimming pared 5 bases from V and 1 base from J, leaving 9 bases between. Germline-derived CDR1 and CDR2 are LNHDA and SQIVND (reference sequence). The chain combines TRBV19 with TRBJ2-1; possibly TRBD1 for D (6 bases). The receptor comes from a woman aged 25 to 39 in good health and CMV-seropositive. Input material: PBMCs. CDR3 amino acids: CASSLDRSYNEQFF. The CDR3 nucleotides read TGTGCCAGTAGTCTTGACAGGTCCTACAATGAGCAGTTCTTC.